What follows are 11 T cell receptor beta chains derived from one specimen sequenced in a study of control samples from healthy donors and cancer patients. Clones were read by immunoSEQ multiplex PCR, and TCRdb kept only the in-frame ones, dropping some. The sample has more than 25,000 clones; over 75% are singletons. The specimen sequenced was PBMCs. These receptors all come from a woman in her fifties or sixties with head and neck cancer.

The rearrangement joins TRBV30 to TRBJ2-7, with a tentative D call TRBD1 (5 bases). This CDR3 has 11 residues. Germline V CDR1 and CDR2: GTSNPN, SVGIG (reference sequence). V lost 3 bases and J 7 bases, leaving 10 bases between the germline ends. CDR3 in amino acids: CAWRRSGEQYF. CDR3 nucleotide sequence: TGTGCCTGGAGGAGATCAGGGGAGCAGTACTTC.

The chain is built from TRBV6-1 and TRBJ1-2; D remains unclear. Germline lookup yields CDR1 MNHNS and CDR2 SASEGT. V was clipped by 1 base and J by 6 bases, with 3 bases between them. The CDR3 covers 11 residues. CDR3 amino acids: CASSEDHGYTF. The CDR3 coding sequence is TGTGCCAGCAGTGAAGATCATGGCTACACCTTC.

The chain recombines TRBV3-1 (or the pseudogene TRBV3-2) with TRBJ2-2; 10 bases match TRBD1. The V and J ends lost 3 bases and 5 bases, in that order; junction bases with no gene match: 9. The CDR3 consists of 17 residues. Germline CDR1 is LGHDT and CDR2 is YNNKEL (reference sequence). The CDR3 bases are TGTGCCAGCAGCCACCTTCCGGGACAGGGGATTACCGGGGAGCTGTTTTTT. Its translation is CASSHLPGQGITGELFF.

V is TRBV5-8 and J is TRBJ2-1; D unresolved. The CDR3 is 15 residues long. The germline gives CDR1 SGHTS, CDR2 YDEGEE. With 0 bases removed from V and 2 bases from J, the gap between germline ends came to 9 bases. CDR3 nucleotide sequence: TGTGCCAGCAGCTTGGGACGGTGGGCCTACAATGAGCAGTTCTTC. Protein sequence: CASSLGRWAYNEQFF.

This chain uses TRBV28 with TRBJ1-5; D may be TRBD1 (6 bases). Germline CDR1 reads MDHEN; CDR2 reads SYDVKM. Trimming pared 3 bases from V and 4 bases from J, leaving 13 bases between. This CDR3 spans 15 amino acids. This chain's CDR3 is CASSFLGALNQPQHF. The DNA of the CDR3 is TGTGCCAGCAGTTTTTTGGGGGCTCTTAATCAGCCCCAGCATTTT.

The rearrangement uses TRBV6-2 or TRBV6-3 and TRBJ2-5, with 10 positions matching TRBD2. The CDR3 has 16 residues. Trimming took 2 bases from V and 5 from J; bases not matched to a gene: 8. The germline CDR1 and CDR2 sequences are MNHEY and SVGEGT. Written as DNA, the CDR3 is TGTGCCAGCAGTTACGCCCTAGCGGGAGAGGAGGAGACCCAGTACTTC. It encodes CASSYALAGEEETQYF.

This chain uses TRBV7-8 with TRBJ2-1, with 12 bases that match TRBD2. The CDR3 runs 15 residues. CDR1 is SGHVS and CDR2 is FQNEAQ in the germline V gene. The J segment lost 4 bases and the V segment lost 4 bases, leaving 2 bases of the junction unmatched. Here the CDR3 reads CASSSTSGRYNEQFF. The CDR3 DNA sequence: TGTGCCAGCAGCTCTACTAGCGGGAGGTACAATGAGCAGTTCTTC. Full variable domain (outside the CDR3, taken from reference TRBV7-8 and TRBJ2-1): GAGVSQSPRYKVAKRGQDVALRCDPISGHVSLFWYQQALGQGPEFLTYFQNEAQLDKSGLPSDRFFAERPEGSVSTLKIQRTQQEDSAVYLCASSSTSGRYNEQFFGPGTRLTVL.

This sequence joins TRBV3-1 (or the pseudogene TRBV3-2) and TRBJ1-1; D remains unclear. The ends were cut back, 0 bases at V and 0 bases at J, with 5 bases in the middle. The length of the CDR3 is 14 residues. Germline values: CDR1 LGHDT, CDR2 YNNKEL (reference sequence). CDR3 sequence reads: CASSQDTVNTEAFF. CDR3 DNA: TGTGCCAGCAGCCAAGATACAGTGAACACTGAAGCTTTCTTT.

The V call is TRBV3-1 (or the pseudogene TRBV3-2), the J call TRBJ1-1; no firm D call. Trimming removed 5 bases from V and 0 bases from J, with 7 bases in between. CDR3 size: 13 residues. Germline-derived CDR1 and CDR2 are LGHDT and YNNKEL (reference sequence). DNA of the CDR3: TGTGCCAGCAGCTACGGACTGAACACTGAAGCTTTCTTT. Its translation is CASSYGLNTEAFF.

The gene calls are TRBV20-1 and TRBJ1-3; the D is unclear. The germline V gene has CDR1 DFQATT and CDR2 SNEGSKA (reference sequence). CDR3 length equals 11 residues. With 6 bases removed from V and 9 bases from J, the gap between germline ends came to 12 bases. The CDR3, as DNA: TGCAGTGCCACGGACTTGTCCACCATATATTTT. This encodes CSATDLSTIYF.

The gene calls are TRBV9 and TRBJ1-1; 9 nucleotides match TRBD1. Germline CDR1 reads SGDLS; CDR2 reads YYNGEE. CDR3 length equals 14 residues. The V and J ends lost 4 bases and 5 bases, in that order; junction bases with no gene match: 6. CDR3 bases: TGTGCCAGCAGCAACAGGGGGCAGAGGACTGAAGCTTTCTTT. It is translated as CASSNRGQRTEAFF.